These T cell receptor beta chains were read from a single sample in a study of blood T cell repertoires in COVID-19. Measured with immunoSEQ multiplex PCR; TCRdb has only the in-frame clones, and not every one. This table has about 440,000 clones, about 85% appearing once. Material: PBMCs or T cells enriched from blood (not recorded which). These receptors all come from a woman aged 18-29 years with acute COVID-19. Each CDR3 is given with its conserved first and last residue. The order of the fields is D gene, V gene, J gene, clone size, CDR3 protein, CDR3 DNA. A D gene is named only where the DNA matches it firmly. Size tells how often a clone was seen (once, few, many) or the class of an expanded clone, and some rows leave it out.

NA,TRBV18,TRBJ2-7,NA,CASSRDTLSSYEQYF,TGTGCCAGCTCTCGGGACACTCTAAGCTCCTACGAGCAGTACTTC
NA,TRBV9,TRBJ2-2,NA,CASSSRQENTGELFF,TGTGCCAGCAGCTCCCGACAGGAAAACACCGGGGAGCTGTTTTTT
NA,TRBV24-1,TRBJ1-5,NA,CATNRDSNQPQHF,TGTGCCACCAACAGAGATAGCAATCAGCCCCAGCATTTT
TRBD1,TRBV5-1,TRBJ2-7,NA,CASSPGTGGIYEQYF,TGCGCCAGCAGCCCCGGGACAGGGGGCATCTACGAGCAGTACTTC
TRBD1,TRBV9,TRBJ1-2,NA,CASSAGTDHFGYGYTF,TGTGCCAGCAGCGCCGGGACAGACCACTTTGGCTATGGCTACACCTTC
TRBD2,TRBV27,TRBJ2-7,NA,CASSPGTRGYEQYF,TGTGCCAGCAGCCCCGGGACTAGAGGGTACGAGCAGTACTTC
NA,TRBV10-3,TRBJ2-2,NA,CAISDRGHTGELFF,TGTGCCATCAGTGATAGGGGCCACACCGGGGAGCTGTTTTTT
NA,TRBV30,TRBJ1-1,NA,CAWSRRDGVTEAFF,TGTGCCTGGAGTAGGAGGGATGGGGTGACTGAAGCTTTCTTT
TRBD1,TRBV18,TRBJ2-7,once,CASSLGTGVTYEQYF,TGTGCCAGCTCACTCGGGACAGGTGTCACCTACGAGCAGTACTTC
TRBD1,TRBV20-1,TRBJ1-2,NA,CSAGQGDGYTF,TGCAGTGCTGGACAGGGTGATGGCTACACCTTC
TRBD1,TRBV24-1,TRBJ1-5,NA,CATPGTGSSAPAF,TGTGCCACTCCCGGGACAGGGTCATCAGCCCCAGCATTT
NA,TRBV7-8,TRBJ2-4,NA,CASSLGFAVLSDSADKNIQYF,TGTGCCAGCAGCTTGGGGTTTGCGGTCTTGTCAGACAGCGCAGACAAAAACATTCAGTACTTC
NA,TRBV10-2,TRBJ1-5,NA,CASAESNQPQHF,TGCGCCAGCGCTGAGAGCAATCAGCCCCAGCATTTT
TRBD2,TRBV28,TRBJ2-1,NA,CASRRVGSGRRHHNEQFF,TGTGCCAGCAGAAGGGTGGGTAGCGGGAGGCGTCATCACAATGAGCAGTTCTTC
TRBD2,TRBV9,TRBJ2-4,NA,CASSVGGAGDIQYF,TGTGCCAGCAGCGTGGGCGGGGCGGGGGACATTCAGTACTTC
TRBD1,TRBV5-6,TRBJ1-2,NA,CASSLAGGYGYTF,TGTGCCAGCAGCTTGGCAGGGGGCTATGGCTACACCTTC
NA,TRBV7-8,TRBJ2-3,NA,CASSLQGIPTDTQYF,TGTGCCAGCAGCTTACAGGGAATCCCCACAGATACGCAGTATTTT
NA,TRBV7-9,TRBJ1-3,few,CASSLPSPHTIYF,TGTGCCAGCAGCTTACCAAGCCCCCACACCATATATTTT
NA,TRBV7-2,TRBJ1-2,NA,CASSSIRGYGYTF,TGTGCCAGCAGCTCTATCAGAGGCTATGGCTACACCTTC